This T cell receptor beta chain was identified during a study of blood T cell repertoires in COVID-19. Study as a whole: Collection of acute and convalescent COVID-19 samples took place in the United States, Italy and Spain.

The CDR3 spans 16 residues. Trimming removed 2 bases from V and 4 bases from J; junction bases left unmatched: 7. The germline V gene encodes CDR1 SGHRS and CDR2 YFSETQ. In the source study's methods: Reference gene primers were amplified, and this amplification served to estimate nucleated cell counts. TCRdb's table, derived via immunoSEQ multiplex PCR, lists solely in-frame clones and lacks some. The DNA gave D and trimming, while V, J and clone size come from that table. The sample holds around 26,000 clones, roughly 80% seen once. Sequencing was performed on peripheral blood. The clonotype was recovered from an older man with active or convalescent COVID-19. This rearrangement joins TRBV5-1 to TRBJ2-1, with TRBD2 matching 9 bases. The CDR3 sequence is CASSFSSGGPYNEQFF. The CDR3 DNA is TGCGCCAGCAGCTTCTCCAGCGGGGGGCCTTACAATGAGCAGTTCTTC. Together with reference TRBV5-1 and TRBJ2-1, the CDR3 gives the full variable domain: KAGVTQTPRYLIKTRGQQVTLSCSPISGHRSVSWYQQTPGQGLQFLFEYFSETQRNKGNFPGRFSGRQFSNSRSEMNVSTLELGDSALYLCASSFSSGGPYNEQFFGPGTRLTVL.